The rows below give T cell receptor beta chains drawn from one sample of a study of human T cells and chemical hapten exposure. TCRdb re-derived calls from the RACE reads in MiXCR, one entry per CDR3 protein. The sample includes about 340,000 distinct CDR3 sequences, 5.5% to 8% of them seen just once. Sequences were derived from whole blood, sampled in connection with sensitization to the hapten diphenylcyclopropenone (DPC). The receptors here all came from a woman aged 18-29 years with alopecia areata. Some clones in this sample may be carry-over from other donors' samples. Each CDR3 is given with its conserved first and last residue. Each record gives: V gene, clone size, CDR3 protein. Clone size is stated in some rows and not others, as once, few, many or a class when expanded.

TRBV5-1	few	CASSSTGGETEAFF
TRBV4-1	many	CASSQSTVTSTDTQYF
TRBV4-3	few	CASSQEPGAEQYF
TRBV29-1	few	CSVLEGNTEAFF
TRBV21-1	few	CASSILASTGELFF
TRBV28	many	CASSLDARGPYEQYF
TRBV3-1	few	CASSLGQGLSGANVLTF
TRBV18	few	CASSTDRGSPLHF
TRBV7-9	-	CASSLDREGQPQHF
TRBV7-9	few	CASSPRAGGNTEAFF
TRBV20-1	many	CSARDRVIDF
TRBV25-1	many	CASRDRQYNEQFF
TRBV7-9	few	CASSLYGRGMTNSYNEQFF
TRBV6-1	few	CASSALQATGANVLTF
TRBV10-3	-	CAIGRQGVAEAFF
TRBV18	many	CASSPTSGGRYEQYF
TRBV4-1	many	CASSQGGLAVDTQYF
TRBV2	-	CASIEGWREETQYF
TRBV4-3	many	CASSYNGQGSSYEQYF
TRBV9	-	CASLGAYLSGNTIYF
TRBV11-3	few	CASSPGGQGGQETQYF
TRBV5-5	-	CASSLASVSRGDDNEQFF
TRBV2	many	CASSGLGGSEQYF
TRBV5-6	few	CASSSWASGGKNEQYF
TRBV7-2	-	CASSLEGRGEETQYF
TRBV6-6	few	CASSYSGRSGVGTDTQYF
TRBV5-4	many	CASSSPGGADEQFF
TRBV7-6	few	CASSLVEGSGRSF
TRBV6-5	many	CASMSPTAGFPYNEQFF
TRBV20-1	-	CSARKGGGTDTQYF
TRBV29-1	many	CSVFVDTQYF
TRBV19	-	CATSSGETQYF
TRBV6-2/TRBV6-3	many	CASTPNSNQPQHF
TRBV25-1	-	CVKATGVDYEQYF
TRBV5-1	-	CASSTTGGTYEQYF
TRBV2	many	CASGEDYGYTF
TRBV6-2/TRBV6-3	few	CASSYERVEYF
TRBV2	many	CASSALRSPSYEQYF
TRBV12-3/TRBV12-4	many	CASSLQLAGGPYEQYF
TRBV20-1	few	CSANDRTSEKLFF
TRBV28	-	CASSPPAEPKQYF
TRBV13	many	CASSLGTGVADTQYF